A selection of T cell receptor beta chains follows, all from one sample in a study of HIV-infected children after antiretroviral therapy interruption. TCRdb re-called the 3' RACE reads through MiXCR, storing one row per CDR3 protein. The repertoire holds more than 85,000 distinct CDR3 sequences, with less than 7% as singletons. The sequencing here drew on CD45RA+ CD4+ T cells from PBMCs, pooled from several time points, taken from a donor given antiretroviral therapy, either interrupted or continuous. The receptors come from a pool of human donors with HIV. Each CDR3 is given with its conserved first and last residue. The order of the fields is D gene, J gene, clone size, V gene, CDR3 length, CDR3 DNA, CDR3 protein. D genes are given only for firm matches. Size values are once, few and many counts, or a class for expanded clones, and some rows have none.

D: TRBD1
J: TRBJ1-1
size: few
V: TRBV6-9
length: 13
DNA: TGTGCCAGCAGCCGACAGGGCCCCACTGAAGCTTTCTTT
CDR3: CASSRQGPTEAFF

D: NA
J: TRBJ2-3
size: many
V: TRBV9
length: 15
DNA: TGTGCCAGCAGCGTAGGGCGGGGCTCCACAGATACGCAGTATTTT
CDR3: CASSVGRGSTDTQYF

D: NA
J: TRBJ2-7
size: many
V: TRBV6-1
length: 12
DNA: TGTGCCAGCAGTGAAGCGCGTTACGAGCAGTACTTC
CDR3: CASSEARYEQYF

D: NA
J: TRBJ2-1
size: many
V: TRBV18
length: 12
DNA: TGTGCCAGCTCACCAATTCGAAATGAGCAGTTCTTC
CDR3: CASSPIRNEQFF

D: NA
J: TRBJ1-1
size: many
V: TRBV14
length: 15
DNA: TGTGCCAGCAGCCAACTGCTTGTAGGGGCCTCTGAAGCTTTCTTT
CDR3: CASSQLLVGASEAFF

D: TRBD1
J: TRBJ1-6
size: NA
V: TRBV27
length: 16
DNA: TGTGCCAGCAGTTTCGGGCAGGGGGCGCTTAATTCACCCCTCCACTTT
CDR3: CASSFGQGALNSPLHF

D: TRBD1
J: TRBJ2-5
size: NA
V: TRBV5-1
length: 15
DNA: TGCGCCAGCAGCTATGGACAGGCGCTTGGGGAGACCCAGTACTTC
CDR3: CASSYGQALGETQYF

D: TRBD1
J: TRBJ2-1
size: NA
V: TRBV24-1
length: 16
DNA: TGTGCCACCAGTGGGGGAAGCGGACAGGGTATTGGTGAGCAGTTCTTC
CDR3: CATSGGSGQGIGEQFF

D: TRBD1
J: TRBJ2-2
size: many
V: TRBV2
length: 13
DNA: TGTGCCAGCAGGACAGGGGTTCACGGGGAGCTGTTTTTT
CDR3: CASRTGVHGELFF

D: TRBD2
J: TRBJ2-1
size: many
V: TRBV5-1
length: 15
DNA: TGCGCCAGCAGCTTACTAGCGGGAGTCTTAAATGAGCAGTTCTTC
CDR3: CASSLLAGVLNEQFF

D: TRBD1
J: TRBJ1-5
size: many
V: TRBV7-3
length: 16
DNA: TGTGCCAGCAGCCATTTCAGACAGGGGGCAGGACAGCCCCAGCATTTT
CDR3: CASSHFRQGAGQPQHF

D: TRBD2
J: TRBJ2-1
size: NA
V: TRBV5-5
length: 15
DNA: TGTGCCAGCAGCTTGGCTAGCGGGGGGCTGGGTGAGCAGTTCTTC
CDR3: CASSLASGGLGEQFF

D: NA
J: TRBJ1-1
size: many
V: TRBV20-1
length: 13
DNA: TGCAGTGCTAGAGATCAAGGGAACACTGAAGCTTTCTTT
CDR3: CSARDQGNTEAFF

D: NA
J: TRBJ2-2
size: many
V: TRBV12-3/TRBV12-4
length: 15
DNA: TGTGCCAGCAGTTTAACACGGGGTCAGAACGGGGAGCTGTTTTTT
CDR3: CASSLTRGQNGELFF

D: TRBD1
J: TRBJ1-6
size: many
V: TRBV12-3/TRBV12-4
length: 17
DNA: TGTGCCAGCAGCCGCCCACAGGGGAGCTCCTATAATTCACCCCTCCACTTT
CDR3: CASSRPQGSSYNSPLHF

D: NA
J: TRBJ1-1
size: few
V: TRBV6-1
length: 13
DNA: TGTGCCAGCAATCTATCGGGTAGAACTGAAGCTTTCTTT
CDR3: CASNLSGRTEAFF

D: NA
J: TRBJ2-5
size: many
V: TRBV7-6
length: 14
DNA: TGTGCCAGCAGTTCCGGGACACTCCAAGAGACCCAGTACTTC
CDR3: CASSSGTLQETQYF

D: NA
J: TRBJ1-5
size: NA
V: TRBV5-1
length: 14
DNA: TGCGCCAGCAGCTTGGATTACAGAGATCAGCCCCAGCATTTT
CDR3: CASSLDYRDQPQHF

D: TRBD2
J: TRBJ2-3
size: few
V: TRBV20-1
length: 15
DNA: TGCAGTGCTAGTTGGAGTAGCGGGGCCCTGCGTACGCAGTATTTT
CDR3: CSASWSSGALRTQYF

D: NA
J: TRBJ1-5
size: NA
V: TRBV21-1
length: 16
DNA: TGTGTCAGCAGCGCGACAGGGGTGGTCTGCAATCAGCCCCAGCATTTT
CDR3: CVSSATGVVCNQPQHF

D: NA
J: TRBJ1-1
size: many
V: TRBV19
length: 15
DNA: TGTGCCAGTACTGCAGTTATTACATCGAACACTGAAGCTTTCTTT
CDR3: CASTAVITSNTEAFF

D: TRBD2
J: TRBJ2-1
size: many
V: TRBV24-1
length: 15
DNA: TGTGCCACCAGTGATACTAGCGGGGCTTACAATGAGCAGTTCTTC
CDR3: CATSDTSGAYNEQFF

D: NA
J: TRBJ1-4
size: many
V: TRBV20-1
length: 14
DNA: TGCAGTGCTAGAAGGTCCGCTAGTAATGAAAAACTGTTTTTT
CDR3: CSARRSASNEKLFF

D: NA
J: TRBJ2-3
size: many
V: TRBV5-1
length: 12
DNA: TGCGCCAGCAGCCCTAACACAGATACGCAGTATTTT
CDR3: CASSPNTDTQYF

D: TRBD1
J: TRBJ1-1
size: many
V: TRBV2
length: 14
DNA: TGTGCCAGCAGCCTAAGGACAGGGGCCACTGAAGCTTTCTTT
CDR3: CASSLRTGATEAFF

D: TRBD1
J: TRBJ1-6
size: few
V: TRBV19
length: 15
DNA: TGTGCCAGTAGTATGACGGGACAGGGGGCTTCACCCCTCCACTTT
CDR3: CASSMTGQGASPLHF

D: TRBD1
J: TRBJ1-1
size: NA
V: TRBV6-1
length: 13
DNA: TGTGCCAGCAGTAACGACAGGGGTAATGAAGCTTTCTTT
CDR3: CASSNDRGNEAFF

D: NA
J: TRBJ1-2
size: NA
V: TRBV20-1
length: 12
DNA: TGCAGTGCTAGGTTAACAGGTACTGGCTACACCTTC
CDR3: CSARLTGTGYTF

D: TRBD1
J: TRBJ2-7
size: NA
V: TRBV2
length: 15
DNA: TGTGCCGCCAGGGGGAACAGGGGGTCCTCCTACGAGCAGTACTTC
CDR3: CAARGNRGSSYEQYF

D: NA
J: TRBJ1-2
size: once
V: TRBV18
length: 13
DNA: TGTGCCAGCTCACCGGGGGGAGACTATGGCTACACCTTC
CDR3: CASSPGGDYGYTF

D: NA
J: TRBJ1-2
size: few
V: TRBV10-3
length: 13
DNA: TGTGCCATCAGTGACGGCGGAAACTATGGCTACACCTTC
CDR3: CAISDGGNYGYTF

D: NA
J: TRBJ2-1
size: many
V: TRBV4-1
length: 14
DNA: TGCGCCAGCAGCCAAGATGTGCGTCCCACCCCCCAGTTCTTC
CDR3: CASSQDVRPTPQFF

D: TRBD1
J: TRBJ2-7
size: many
V: TRBV6-1
length: 17
DNA: TGTGCCAGCAGTGATGGAGTTGCGGGGACAGGGGCCTACGAGCAGTACTTC
CDR3: CASSDGVAGTGAYEQYF

D: TRBD1
J: TRBJ1-5
size: NA
V: TRBV27
length: 19
DNA: TGTGCCAGCAGTTCTTCTACCGGACAGGGGACTCTGGGGATTCAGCCCCAGCATTTT
CDR3: CASSSSTGQGTLGIQPQHF

D: NA
J: TRBJ2-7
size: few
V: TRBV4-1
length: 18
DNA: TGCGCCAGCAGGTTAACCCAGGGAGTTCAGAAGAGCTCCTACGAGCAGTACTTC
CDR3: CASRLTQGVQKSSYEQYF

D: TRBD1
J: TRBJ2-5
size: NA
V: TRBV12-5
length: 14
DNA: TGTGCTAGTGGTTTAGGGCAGGGGGTAGAGACCCAGTACTTC
CDR3: CASGLGQGVETQYF

D: NA
J: TRBJ1-5
size: many
V: TRBV19
length: 14
DNA: TGTGCCAGTAGCCTCCCCGATCGGAATCAGCCCCAGCATTTT
CDR3: CASSLPDRNQPQHF

D: NA
J: TRBJ1-1
size: many
V: TRBV7-2
length: 14
DNA: TGTGCCAGCAGCCCCCTGAACGCCGGGACTCGGGCTTTCTTT
CDR3: CASSPLNAGTRAFF

D: TRBD2
J: TRBJ2-5
size: NA
V: TRBV20-1
length: 13
DNA: TGCAGTGCTAGAGCTAGCGGGTTGGAGACCCAGTACTTC
CDR3: CSARASGLETQYF

D: TRBD1
J: TRBJ1-2
size: many
V: TRBV2
length: 17
DNA: TGTGCCAGCAGCAGGGGGACAGGGGAGGCCTATAACTATGGCTACACCTTC
CDR3: CASSRGTGEAYNYGYTF

D: NA
J: TRBJ2-5
size: many
V: TRBV5-4
length: 15
DNA: TGTGCCAGCAGCAGCACCGACCGCATTGAAGGGACCCAGTACTTC
CDR3: CASSSTDRIEGTQYF